This record covers a single T cell receptor beta chain. Its antigen is unidentified. The data stem from a study of Ad26.COV2.S vaccination and SARS-CoV-2 variants. Regarding the study as a whole: The study found similar non-spike TCR breadth in vaccine and placebo recipients.

The CDR3 has 15 amino acids. Per the germline V gene, CDR1 is SEHNR and CDR2 is FQNEAQ (reference sequence). V was clipped by 0 bases and J by 3 bases; unmatched bases: 2. The treatment: 15 to 20 received Ad26.COV2.S at low or high dose, single or two shots; 5 received placebo; per-sample allocation not given. Sampling was done on day 63 after the first vaccine or placebo injection. An adult donor aged 18-55 years was enrolled in Boston. Assay used: immunoSEQ multiplex PCR; TCRdb lists only in-frame clones, some missing. The sample lists 360,000 or so clones; about 88% were seen once. V and J are TRBV7-9 and TRBJ2-7; 10 bases fit TRBD2. The receptor's source is a person aged 18 to 59 who received the Ad26.COV2.S COVID-19 vaccine or a placebo. Source: peripheral blood, taken in a trial of Ad26.COV2.S vaccine versus placebo. CDR3 DNA sequence: TGTGCCAGCAGCTTAGCAGAGCGGGAGGGCTACGAGCAGTACTTC. It codes for CASSLAEREGYEQYF. Full variable domain (missing parts from reference TRBV7-9 and TRBJ2-7): DTGVSQNPRHKITKRGQNVTFRCDPISEHNRLYWYRQTLGQGPEFLTYFQNEAQLEKSRLLSDRFSAERPKGSFSTLEIQRTEQGDSAMYLCASSLAEREGYEQYFGPGTRLTVT.